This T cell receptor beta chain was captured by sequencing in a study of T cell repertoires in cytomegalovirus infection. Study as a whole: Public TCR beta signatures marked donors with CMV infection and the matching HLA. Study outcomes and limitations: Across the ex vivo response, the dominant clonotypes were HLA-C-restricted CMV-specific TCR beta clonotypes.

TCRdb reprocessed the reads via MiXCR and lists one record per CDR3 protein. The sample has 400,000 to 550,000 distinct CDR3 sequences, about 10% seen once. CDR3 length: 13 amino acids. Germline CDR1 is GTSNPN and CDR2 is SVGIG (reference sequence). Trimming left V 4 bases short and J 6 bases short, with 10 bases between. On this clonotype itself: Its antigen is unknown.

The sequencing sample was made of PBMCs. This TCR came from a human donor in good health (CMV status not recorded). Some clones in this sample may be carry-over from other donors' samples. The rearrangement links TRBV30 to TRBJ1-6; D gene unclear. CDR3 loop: CAWTGEGNSPLHF. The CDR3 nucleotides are TGTGCCTGGACTGGGGAGGGTAATTCACCCCTCCACTTT.